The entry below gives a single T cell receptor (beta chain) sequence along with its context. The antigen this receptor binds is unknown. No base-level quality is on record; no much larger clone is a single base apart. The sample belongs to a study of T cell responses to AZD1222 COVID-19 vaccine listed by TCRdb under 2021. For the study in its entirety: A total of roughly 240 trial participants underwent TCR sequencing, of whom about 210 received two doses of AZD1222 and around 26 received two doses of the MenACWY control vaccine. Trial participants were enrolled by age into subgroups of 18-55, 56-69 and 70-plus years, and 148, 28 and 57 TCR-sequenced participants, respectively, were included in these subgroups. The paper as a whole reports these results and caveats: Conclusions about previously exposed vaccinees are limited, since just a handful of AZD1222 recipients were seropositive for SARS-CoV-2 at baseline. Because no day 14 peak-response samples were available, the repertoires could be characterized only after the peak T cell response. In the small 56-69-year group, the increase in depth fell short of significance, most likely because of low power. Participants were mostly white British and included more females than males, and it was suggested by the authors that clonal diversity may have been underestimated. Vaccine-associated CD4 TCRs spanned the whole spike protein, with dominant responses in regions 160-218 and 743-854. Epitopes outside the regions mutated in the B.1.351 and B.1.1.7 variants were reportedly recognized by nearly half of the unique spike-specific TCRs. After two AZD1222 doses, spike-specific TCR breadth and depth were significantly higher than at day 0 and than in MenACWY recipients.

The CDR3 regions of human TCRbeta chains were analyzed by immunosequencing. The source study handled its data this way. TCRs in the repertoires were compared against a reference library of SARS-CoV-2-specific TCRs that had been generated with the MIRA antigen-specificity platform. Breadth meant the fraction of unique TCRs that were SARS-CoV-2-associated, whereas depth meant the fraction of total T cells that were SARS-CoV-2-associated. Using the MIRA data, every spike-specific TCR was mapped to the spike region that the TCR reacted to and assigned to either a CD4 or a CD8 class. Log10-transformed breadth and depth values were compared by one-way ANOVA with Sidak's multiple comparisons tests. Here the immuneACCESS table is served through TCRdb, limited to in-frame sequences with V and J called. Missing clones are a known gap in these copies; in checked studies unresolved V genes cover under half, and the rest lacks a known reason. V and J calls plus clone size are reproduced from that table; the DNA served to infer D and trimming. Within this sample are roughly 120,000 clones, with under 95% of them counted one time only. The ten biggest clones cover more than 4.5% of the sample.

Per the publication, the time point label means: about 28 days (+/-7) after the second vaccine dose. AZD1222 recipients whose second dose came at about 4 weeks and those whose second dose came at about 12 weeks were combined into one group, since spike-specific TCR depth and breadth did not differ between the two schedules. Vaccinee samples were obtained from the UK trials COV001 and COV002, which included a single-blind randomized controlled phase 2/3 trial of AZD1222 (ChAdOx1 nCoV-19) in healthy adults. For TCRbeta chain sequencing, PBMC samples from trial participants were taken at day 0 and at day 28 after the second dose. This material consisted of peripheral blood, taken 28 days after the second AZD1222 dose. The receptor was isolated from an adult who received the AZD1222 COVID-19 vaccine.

The bases read TGTGCCAGCAGTTTCGTAGGGGGAGAGACCCAGTACTTC. Its protein is CASSFVGGETQYF. The sequence links TRBV27 to TRBJ2-5; tentative D gene TRBD1, with 6 bases matching. Cut back by 3 bases and 4 bases, the V and J ends lie 9 bases apart. CDR1 and CDR2, per the germline V gene (reference sequence), are MNHEY and SMNVEV. Inclusive of the bounding cysteine and phenylalanine, the CDR3 is 13 residues long. Just the 39-base CDR3 DNA is kept, in frame starting at base 1.